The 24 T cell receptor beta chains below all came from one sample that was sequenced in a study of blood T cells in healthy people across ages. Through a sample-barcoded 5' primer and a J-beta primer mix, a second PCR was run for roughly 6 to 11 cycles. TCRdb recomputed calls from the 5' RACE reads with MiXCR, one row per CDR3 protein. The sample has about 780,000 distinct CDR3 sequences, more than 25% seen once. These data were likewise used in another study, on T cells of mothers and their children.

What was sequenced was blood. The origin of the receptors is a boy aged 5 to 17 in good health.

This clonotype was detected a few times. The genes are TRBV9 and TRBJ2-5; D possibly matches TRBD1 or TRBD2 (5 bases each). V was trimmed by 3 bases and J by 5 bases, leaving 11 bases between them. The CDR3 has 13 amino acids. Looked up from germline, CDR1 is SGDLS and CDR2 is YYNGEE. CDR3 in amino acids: CASSGDRRETQYF. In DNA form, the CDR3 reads TGTGCCAGCAGCGGGGACCGGCGGGAGACCCAGTACTTC.

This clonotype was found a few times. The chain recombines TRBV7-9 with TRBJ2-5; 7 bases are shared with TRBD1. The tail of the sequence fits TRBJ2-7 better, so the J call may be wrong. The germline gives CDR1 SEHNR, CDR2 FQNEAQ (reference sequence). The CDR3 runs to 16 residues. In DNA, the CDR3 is TGTGCCAGCAGCTCCCCCCACGGGACAGCACCCTACGAGCAGTACTTC. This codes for CASSSPHGTAPYEQYF.

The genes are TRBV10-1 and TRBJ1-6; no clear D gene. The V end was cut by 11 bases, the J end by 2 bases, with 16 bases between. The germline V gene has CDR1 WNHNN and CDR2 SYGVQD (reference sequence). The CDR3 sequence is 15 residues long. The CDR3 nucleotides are TGCGCCGGCGTGGCGAAGAAGCCCTATAATTCACCCCTCCACTTT. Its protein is CAGVAKKPYNSPLHF.

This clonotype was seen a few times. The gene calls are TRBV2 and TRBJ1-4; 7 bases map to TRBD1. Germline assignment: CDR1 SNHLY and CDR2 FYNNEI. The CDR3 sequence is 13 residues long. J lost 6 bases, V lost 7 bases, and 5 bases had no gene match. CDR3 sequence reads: CASTSGGYEKLFF. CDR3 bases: TGTGCCAGCACCTCAGGGGGATATGAAAAACTGTTTTTT.

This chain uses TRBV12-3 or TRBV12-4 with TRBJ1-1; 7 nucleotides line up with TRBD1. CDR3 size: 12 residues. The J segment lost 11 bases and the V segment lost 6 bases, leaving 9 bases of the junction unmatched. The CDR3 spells CASRPPGGQAFF. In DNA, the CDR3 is TGTGCCAGCAGGCCCCCAGGGGGACAGGCTTTCTTT.

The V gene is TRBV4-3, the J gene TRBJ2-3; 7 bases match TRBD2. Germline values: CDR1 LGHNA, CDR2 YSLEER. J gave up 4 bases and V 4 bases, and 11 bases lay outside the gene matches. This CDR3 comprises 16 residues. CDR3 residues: CASSPFLAGEADTQYF. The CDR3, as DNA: TGCGCCAGCAGCCCCTTTCTTGCGGGGGAGGCAGATACGCAGTATTTT.

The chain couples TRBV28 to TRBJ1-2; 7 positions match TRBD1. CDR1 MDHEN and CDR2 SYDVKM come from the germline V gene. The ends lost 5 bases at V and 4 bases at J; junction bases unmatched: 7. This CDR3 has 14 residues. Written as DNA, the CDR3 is TGTGCCAGCAGTACAACAGGGGAGGCCTATGGCTACACCTTC. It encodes CASSTTGEAYGYTF.

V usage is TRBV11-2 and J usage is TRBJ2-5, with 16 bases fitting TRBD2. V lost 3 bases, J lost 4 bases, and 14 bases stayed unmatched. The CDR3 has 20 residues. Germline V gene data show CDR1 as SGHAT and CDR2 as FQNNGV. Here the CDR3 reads CASSFGTSGGAIRFGETQYF. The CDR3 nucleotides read TGTGCCAGCAGCTTCGGGACTAGCGGGGGGGCAATTAGGTTTGGAGAGACCCAGTACTTC.

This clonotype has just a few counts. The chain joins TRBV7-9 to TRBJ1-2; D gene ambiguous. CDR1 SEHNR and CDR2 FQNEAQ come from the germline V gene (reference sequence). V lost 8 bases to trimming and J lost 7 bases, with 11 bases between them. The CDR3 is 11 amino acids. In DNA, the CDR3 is TGTGCCAGCGACCTGGAGAGTGGCTACACCTTC. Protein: CASDLESGYTF. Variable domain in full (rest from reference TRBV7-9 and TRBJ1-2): DTGVSQNPRHKITKRGQNVTFRCDPISEHNRLYWYRQTLGQGPEFLTYFQNEAQLEKSRLLSDRFSAERPKGSFSTLEIQRTEQGDSAMYLCASDLESGYTFGSGTRLTVV.

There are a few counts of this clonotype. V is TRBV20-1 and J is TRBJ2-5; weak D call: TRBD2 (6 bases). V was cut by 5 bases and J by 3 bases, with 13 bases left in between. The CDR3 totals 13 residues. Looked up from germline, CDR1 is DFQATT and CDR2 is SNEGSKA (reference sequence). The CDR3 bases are TGCAGTGCTGTAATACCGGGGGAAGAGACCCAGTACTTC. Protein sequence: CSAVIPGEETQYF.

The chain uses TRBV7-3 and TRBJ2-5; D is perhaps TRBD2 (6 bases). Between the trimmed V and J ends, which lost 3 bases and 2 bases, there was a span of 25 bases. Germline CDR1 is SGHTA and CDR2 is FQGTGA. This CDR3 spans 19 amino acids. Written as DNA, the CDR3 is TGTGCCAGCAGCTTTCGGGGGTCGTCGGGCAACGACCTACAAGAGACCCAGTACTTC. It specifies CASSFRGSSGNDLQETQYF.

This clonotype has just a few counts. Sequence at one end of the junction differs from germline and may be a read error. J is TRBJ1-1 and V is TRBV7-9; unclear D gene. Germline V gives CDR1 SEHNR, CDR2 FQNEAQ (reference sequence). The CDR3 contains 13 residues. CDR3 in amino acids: CASSSPENTEAFF. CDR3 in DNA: TGCGCCAGCAGCTCCCCGGAGAACACTGAAGCTTTCTTT.

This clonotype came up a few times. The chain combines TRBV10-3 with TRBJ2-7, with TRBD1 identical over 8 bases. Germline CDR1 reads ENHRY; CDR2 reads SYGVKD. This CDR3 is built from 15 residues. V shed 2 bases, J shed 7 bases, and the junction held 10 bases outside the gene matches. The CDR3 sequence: CAISEQQGAEGEQYF. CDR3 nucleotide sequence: TGTGCCATCAGTGAGCAGCAGGGGGCAGAGGGGGAGCAGTACTTC.

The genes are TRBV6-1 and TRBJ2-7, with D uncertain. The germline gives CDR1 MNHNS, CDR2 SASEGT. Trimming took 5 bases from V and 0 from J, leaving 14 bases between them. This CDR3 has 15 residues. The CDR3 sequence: CASSTQRPRSYEQYV. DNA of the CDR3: TGTGCCAGCAGTACCCAGCGACCCCGCTCCTACGAGCAGTACGTC.

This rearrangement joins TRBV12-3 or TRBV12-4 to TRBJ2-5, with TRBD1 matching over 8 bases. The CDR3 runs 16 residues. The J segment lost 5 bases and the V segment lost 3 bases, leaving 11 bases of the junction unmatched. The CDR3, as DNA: TGTGCCAGCAGTTTGCGGGGACAGGCCCAGGGGGAGACCCAGTACTTC. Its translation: CASSLRGQAQGETQYF.

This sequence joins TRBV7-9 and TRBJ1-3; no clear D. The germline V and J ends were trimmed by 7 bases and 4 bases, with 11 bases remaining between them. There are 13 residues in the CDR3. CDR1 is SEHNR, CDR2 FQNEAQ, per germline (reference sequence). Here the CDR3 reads CASNPNPGNTIYF. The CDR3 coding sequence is TGTGCCAGCAACCCGAATCCGGGAAACACCATATATTTT.

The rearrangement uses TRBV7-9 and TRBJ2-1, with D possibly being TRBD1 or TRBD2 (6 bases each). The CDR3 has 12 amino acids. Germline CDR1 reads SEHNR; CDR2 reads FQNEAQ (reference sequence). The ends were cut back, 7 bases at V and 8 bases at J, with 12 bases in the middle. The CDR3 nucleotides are TGTGCCAGCACGGAGGGGGATGATGAGCAGTTCTTC. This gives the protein CASTEGDDEQFF.

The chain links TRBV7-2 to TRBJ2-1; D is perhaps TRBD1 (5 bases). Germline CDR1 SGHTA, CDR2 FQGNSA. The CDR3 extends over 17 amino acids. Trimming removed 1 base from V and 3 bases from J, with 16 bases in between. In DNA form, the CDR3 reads TGTGCCAGCAGCTTAGAAGGGGAACTTTTAATCTACAATGAGCAGTTCTTC. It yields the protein CASSLEGELLIYNEQFF. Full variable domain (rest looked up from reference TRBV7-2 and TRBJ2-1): GAGVSQSPSNKVTEKGKDVELRCDPISGHTALYWYRQSLGQGLEFLIYFQGNSAPDKSGLPSDRFSAERTGGSVSTLTIQRTQQEDSAVYLCASSLEGELLIYNEQFFGPGTRLTVL.

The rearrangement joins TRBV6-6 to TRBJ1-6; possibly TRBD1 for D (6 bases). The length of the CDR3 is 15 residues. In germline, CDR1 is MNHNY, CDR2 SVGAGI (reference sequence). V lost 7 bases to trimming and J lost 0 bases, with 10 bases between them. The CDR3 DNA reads TGTGCCAGCACCGACAGGAGCTCCTATAATTCACCCCTCCACTTT. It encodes CASTDRSSYNSPLHF.

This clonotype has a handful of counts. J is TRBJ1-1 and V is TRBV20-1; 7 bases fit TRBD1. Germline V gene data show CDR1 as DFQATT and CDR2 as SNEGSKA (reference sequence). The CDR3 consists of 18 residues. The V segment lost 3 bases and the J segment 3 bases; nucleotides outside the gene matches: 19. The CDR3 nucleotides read TGCAGTGCTAGGTGTCCGCAGGGGGACCCCTTAGGAGACACTGAAGCTTTCTTT. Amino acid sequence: CSARCPQGDPLGDTEAFF.

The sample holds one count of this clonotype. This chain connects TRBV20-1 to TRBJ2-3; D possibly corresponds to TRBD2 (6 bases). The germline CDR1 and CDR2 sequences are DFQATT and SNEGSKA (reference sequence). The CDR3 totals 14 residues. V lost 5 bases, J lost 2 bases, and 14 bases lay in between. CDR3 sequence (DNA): TGCAGTGCTCCCCAACTAGCCCCCACAGATACGCAGTATTTT. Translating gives CSAPQLAPTDTQYF.

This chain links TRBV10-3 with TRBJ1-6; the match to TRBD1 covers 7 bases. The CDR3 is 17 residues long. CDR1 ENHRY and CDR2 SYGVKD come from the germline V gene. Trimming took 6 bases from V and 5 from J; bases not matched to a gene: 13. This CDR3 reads CAISSDRARRDNSPLHF. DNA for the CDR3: TGTGCCATCAGCTCCGACAGGGCGAGGAGGGATAATTCACCCCTCCACTTT.

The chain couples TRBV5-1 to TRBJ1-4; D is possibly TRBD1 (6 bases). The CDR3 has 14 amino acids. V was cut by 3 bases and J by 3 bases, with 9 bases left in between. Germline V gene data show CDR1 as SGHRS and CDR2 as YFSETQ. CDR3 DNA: TGCGCCAGCAGCTACGGGACACCTAATGAAAAACTGTTTTTT. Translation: CASSYGTPNEKLFF.

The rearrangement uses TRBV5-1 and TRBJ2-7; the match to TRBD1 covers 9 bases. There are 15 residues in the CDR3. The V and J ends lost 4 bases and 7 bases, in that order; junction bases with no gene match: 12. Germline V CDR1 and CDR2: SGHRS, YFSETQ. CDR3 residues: CASSPSGTGPREQYF. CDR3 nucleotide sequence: TGCGCCAGCAGCCCCTCCGGGACAGGGCCCAGGGAGCAGTACTTC.